A single sample is the source of the 10 T cell receptor beta chains below, sequenced in a study of T cells in localized non-small cell lung cancer. Some clones are missing from TCRdb's copy, which holds only in-frame ones; the method was immunoSEQ multiplex PCR. The sample yields 65,000 to 90,000 clones, around 81% seen once. Sequencing used PBMCs, obtained before any cancer treatment. All receptors come from a man between 40 and 70 years old with stage II squamous cell lung carcinoma.

J is TRBJ2-5 and V is TRBV30; TRBD1 agrees at 8 bases. The CDR3 is 13 residues long. Per germline, CDR1 GTSNPN and CDR2 SVGIG (reference sequence). V lost 4 bases to trimming and J lost 4 bases; unmatched junction nucleotides: 5. CDR3: CAWTGQVRETQYF. CDR3 nucleotide sequence: TGTGCCTGGACGGGACAGGTCCGAGAGACCCAGTACTTC.

This clone has a single count. V usage is TRBV7-8 and J usage is TRBJ1-2; D gene unclear. Germline V gene lookup returns CDR1 SGHVS and CDR2 FQNEAQ. The CDR3 is 13 amino acids. The germline V and J ends were trimmed by 5 bases and 2 bases, with 9 bases remaining between them. The CDR3 DNA is TGTGCCAGCAGCCTCACCCGGAACTATGGCTACACCTTC. Translated, it gives CASSLTRNYGYTF.

V and J are TRBV1 and TRBJ2-7. TRBV1 is tagged as a pseudogene. The CDR3 covers 13 residues. The CDR3 DNA reads TGCACCAGCAGCCAAGATATTAGGTGCGAGCAGTACTTC. Protein: CTSSQDIRCEQYF.

V gene TRBV5-5 combines with J gene TRBJ2-1, with D maybe TRBD2 (6 bases). CDR3 length: 13 residues. Germline V gene data show CDR1 as SGHKS and CDR2 as YYEKEE (reference sequence). V lost 4 bases and J lost 5, with 10 bases in between. CDR3 sequence: CASSISGDNEQFF. In nucleotides, the CDR3 is TGTGCCAGCAGCATTTCGGGGGACAATGAGCAGTTCTTC.

The rearrangement links TRBV18 to TRBJ1-4, with TRBD1 identical over 7 bases. The germline V gene encodes CDR1 KGHSH and CDR2 LQKENI. The CDR3 is made up of 17 amino acids. V shed 1 base and J 4 bases; nucleotides not matched to a gene: 9. CDR3 bases: TGTGCCAGCTCACCACAGGCACCGACAGGGAGTAATGAAAAACTGTTTTTT. Translation gives CASSPQAPTGSNEKLFF.

This chain connects TRBV7-9 to TRBJ1-1; D gene unclear. This CDR3 has 12 amino acids. V lost 5 bases and J lost 8, with 12 bases in between. Germline values: CDR1 SEHNR, CDR2 FQNEAQ (reference sequence). CDR3 loop: CASSQVGLEAFF. The CDR3 nucleotides read TGTGCCAGCAGCCAGGTGGGGTTAGAAGCTTTCTTT.

This clone showed up just once. The rearrangement joins TRBV2 to TRBJ2-5; D might be TRBD2 (6 bases). The germline V and J ends were trimmed by 6 bases and 1 base, with 9 bases remaining between them. The CDR3 covers 13 residues. CDR1 SNHLY and CDR2 FYNNEI come from the germline V gene. This CDR3 reads CASRRTIQETQYF. In DNA form, the CDR3 reads TGTGCCAGCAGGAGGACTATCCAAGAGACCCAGTACTTC.

The chain combines TRBV18 with TRBJ1-1, with TRBD1 matching 7 bases. Germline CDR1 reads KGHSH; CDR2 reads LQKENI. V shed 5 bases, J shed 1 base, and the junction held 1 base outside the gene matches. This CDR3 is built from 13 residues. The CDR3: CASSGDRNTEAFF. The CDR3 DNA is TGTGCCAGCTCAGGGGACAGGAACACTGAAGCTTTCTTT.

The V and J genes are TRBV18 and TRBJ2-1; D gene ambiguous. Trimming stripped 3 bases from V and 0 bases from J, with 9 bases between. Germline CDR1 is KGHSH and CDR2 is LQKENI. This CDR3 comprises 15 residues. The CDR3, as DNA: TGTGCCAGCTCACCCTTGGGCAGCTCCTACAATGAGCAGTTCTTC. Encoded protein: CASSPLGSSYNEQFF.

This clone was picked up one time. The rearrangement uses TRBV19 and TRBJ1-6; 11 bases line up with TRBD1. Germline values: CDR1 LNHDA, CDR2 SQIVND (reference sequence). CDR3 size: 17 residues. After removal of 5 bases from V and 9 bases from J, the junction contained 12 bases not matched to a gene. The CDR3 coding sequence is TGTGCCAGTAGTGTATTCTCTCCCGGGACAGGGGGTTCACCCCTCCACTTT. The encoded protein is CASSVFSPGTGGSPLHF.